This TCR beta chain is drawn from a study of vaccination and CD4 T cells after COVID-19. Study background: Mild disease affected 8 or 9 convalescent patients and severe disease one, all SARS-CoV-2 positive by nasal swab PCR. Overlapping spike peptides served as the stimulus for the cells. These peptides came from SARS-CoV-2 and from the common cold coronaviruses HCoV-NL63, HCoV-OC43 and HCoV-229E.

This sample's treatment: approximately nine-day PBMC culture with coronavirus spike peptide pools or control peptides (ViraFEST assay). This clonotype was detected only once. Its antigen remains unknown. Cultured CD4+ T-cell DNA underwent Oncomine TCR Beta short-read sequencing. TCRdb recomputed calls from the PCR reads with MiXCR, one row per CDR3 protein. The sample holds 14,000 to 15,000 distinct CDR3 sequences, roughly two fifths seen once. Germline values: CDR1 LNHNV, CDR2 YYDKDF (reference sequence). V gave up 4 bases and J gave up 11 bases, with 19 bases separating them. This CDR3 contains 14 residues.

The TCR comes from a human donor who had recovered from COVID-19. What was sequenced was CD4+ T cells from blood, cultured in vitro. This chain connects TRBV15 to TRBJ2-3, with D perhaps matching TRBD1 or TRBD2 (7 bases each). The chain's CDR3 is CATSKKGGGGVQYF. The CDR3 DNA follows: TGTGCCACCAGCAAAAAAGGGGGCGGGGGTGTGCAGTATTTT.